This T cell receptor (beta chain) was sequenced for a study of T cell repertoires in cytomegalovirus infection. Study in general: It can be stated that public TCR beta signatures indicated CMV infection as well as a matching HLA type.

From the reads, TCRdb called clonotypes with MiXCR, one entry per CDR3 protein. The sample comprises a few hundred thousand distinct CDR3 sequences, 9.5% of which are singletons, and roughly 4.5% rests with the top ten. V was clipped by 7 bases and J by 1 base; unmatched bases: 2. CDR1 and CDR2 from the germline V gene are KGHDR and SFDVKD. CDR3 size: 14 residues. This chain connects TRBV24-1 to TRBJ2-2, with 7 bases lining up with TRBD1. Sequenced sample: PBMCs. The TCR was taken from a human donor in good health (CMV status not recorded). Some clones in this sample may be carry-over from other donors' samples. CDR3 coding DNA: TGTGCCACCAGGGGGACAGAGAACACCGGGGAGCTGTTTTTT. Translating it yields CATRGTENTGELFF.